The text below deals with one T cell receptor beta chain. In TCRdb, the RT-PCR reads were re-called with MiXCR into one record per CDR3 protein. This table holds 650,000 to 800,000 distinct CDR3 sequences, 13% to 15% found once. CDR3 length: 16 amino acids. Germline loops: CDR1 LGHNA, CDR2 YNFKEQ. V gave up 0 bases and J gave up 5 bases; unmatched junction bases: 5. V gene TRBV4-2 combines with J gene TRBJ2-3, with 10 bases aligning to TRBD2. This TCR was recovered from a female donor in good health, serving as a healthy control. Sequences were obtained from memory CD4+ T cells from blood. For the CDR3, the DNA is TGTGCCAGCAGCCAAGAAACTAGCGGGAACATAGATACGCAGTATTTT. Translating it yields CASSQETSGNIDTQYF.